A selection of T cell receptor beta chains follows, all from one sample in a study of response to subunit inactivated influenza vaccine. TCRdb used MiXCR to reprocess the RT-PCR reads, holding one entry per CDR3 protein. The sample has approximately 530,000 distinct CDR3 sequences, over 10% seen once. Specimen: PBMCs from blood, collected about 6 weeks after vaccination. All receptors derive from a man aged 45-60 years who received an inactivated influenza vaccine. Both conserved end residues are part of each CDR3. The D gene is left open where the match is weak. Some rows have no size entry. The others give once, few or many, or a class for an expanded clone.

clone_size cdr3_length j_call d_call v_call cdr3_aa cdr3_nt
few 15 TRBJ2-5 NA TRBV6-5 CASSYGRALAETQYF TGTGCCAGCAGTTACGGCAGGGCCCTGGCGGAGACCCAGTACTTC
few 16 TRBJ2-4 NA TRBV28 CASSPRQSGRKNIQYF TGTGCCAGCAGTCCTCGGCAATCGGGGAGGAAAAACATTCAGTACTTC
few 12 TRBJ1-2 TRBD1 TRBV12-3/TRBV12-4 CASRRTGGGYTF TGTGCCAGCAGACGGACAGGGGGTGGCTACACCTTC
few 14 TRBJ2-4 TRBD1 TRBV12-3/TRBV12-4 CASSPTGGMNIQYF TGTGCCAGCAGTCCGACAGGGGGAATGAACATTCAGTACTTC
many 15 TRBJ2-1 NA TRBV7-8 CASSLLGSSYNEQFF TGTGCCAGCAGCTTATTAGGGAGTTCCTACAATGAGCAGTTCTTC
many 14 TRBJ1-1 NA TRBV20-1 CSARDWVQGTEAFF TGCAGTGCTAGAGATTGGGTACAGGGAACTGAAGCTTTCTTT
few 14 TRBJ1-1 TRBD1 TRBV12-3/TRBV12-4 CASRAGTANTEAFF TGTGCCAGCAGAGCCGGGACAGCGAACACTGAAGCTTTCTTT
NA 15 TRBJ2-1 NA TRBV7-2 CASSLGRFLYNEQFF TGTGCCAGCAGCTTAGGCAGGTTCCTCTACAATGAGCAGTTCTTC
few 15 TRBJ1-1 NA TRBV12-3/TRBV12-4 CASSLSRGWYTEAFF TGTGCCAGCAGTTTGAGCCGGGGCTGGTACACTGAAGCTTTCTTT
few 18 TRBJ2-6 NA TRBV4-1 CASSQWGRGFSGANVLTF TGCGCCAGCAGCCAATGGGGGCGGGGTTTCTCTGGGGCCAACGTCCTGACTTTC
many 15 TRBJ2-1 TRBD2 TRBV12-3/TRBV12-4 CASSFTSGGNNEQFF TGTGCCAGCAGCTTTACTAGCGGGGGTAACAATGAGCAGTTCTTC
NA 14 TRBJ2-5 TRBD2 TRBV6-5 CASSYSTGGETQYF TGTGCCAGCAGTTACTCGACCGGGGGGGAGACCCAGTACTTC
NA 15 TRBJ2-5 TRBD1 TRBV4-3 CASSQQPDRDETQYF TGCGCCAGCAGCCAGCAACCGGACAGGGACGAGACCCAGTACTTC
NA 14 TRBJ2-3 NA TRBV6-5 CASSFGEYTDTQYF TGTGCCAGCAGTTTCGGGGAGTACACAGATACGCAGTATTTT
NA 14 TRBJ1-2 NA TRBV5-1 CASSLGSGAEGYTF TGCGCCAGCAGCTTGGGGTCGGGGGCGGAAGGCTACACCTTC
many 14 TRBJ2-5 TRBD1 TRBV29-1 CSVEEIRQGETQYF TGCAGCGTTGAAGAGATCAGACAGGGCGAGACCCAGTACTTC
NA 15 TRBJ2-1 NA TRBV4-2 CATKESTGTNNEQFF TGTGCCACTAAAGAATCAACCGGGACCAACAATGAGCAGTTCTTC
few 15 TRBJ1-5 NA TRBV7-2 CASSLEGGPYKPQHF TGTGCCAGCAGCTTAGAGGGGGGGCCTTATAAGCCCCAGCATTTT
many 15 TRBJ1-6 NA TRBV7-2 CASSYDSFLNSPLHF TGTGCCAGCAGCTACGACAGCTTCCTTAATTCACCCCTCCACTTT
many 15 TRBJ1-5 NA TRBV28 CASSLLTGRNQPQHF TGTGCCAGCAGTTTATTAACGGGGAGGAATCAGCCCCAGCATTTT
few 16 TRBJ1-4 TRBD1 TRBV5-1 CASSPGQVATNEKLFF TGCGCCAGCAGCCCGGGACAGGTTGCAACTAATGAAAAACTGTTTTTT
few 15 TRBJ1-5 TRBD1 TRBV20-1 CSASGPGQGRQPQHF TGCAGTGCTAGCGGACCGGGACAGGGAAGGCAGCCCCAGCATTTT
few 13 TRBJ2-7 TRBD2 TRBV7-2 CASSSAGGREQYF TGTGCCAGCAGCTCAGCGGGAGGGCGCGAGCAGTACTTC
NA 15 TRBJ2-1 NA TRBV7-9 CASSWEKGIYNEQFF TGTGCCAGCAGCTGGGAGAAGGGAATCTACAATGAGCAGTTCTTC
many 13 TRBJ2-6 NA TRBV29-1 CSVVGSGANVLTF TGCAGCGTTGTTGGGTCTGGGGCCAACGTCCTGACTTTC
few 12 TRBJ2-5 NA TRBV29-1 CSVENGGQTQYF TGCAGCGTAGAGAACGGGGGTCAGACCCAGTACTTC
NA 17 TRBJ2-6 TRBD1 TRBV5-1 CASSLLRQGAGANVLTF TGCGCCAGCAGCTTGTTGCGACAGGGGGCTGGGGCCAACGTCCTGACTTTC
NA 15 TRBJ1-6 TRBD1 TRBV9 CASSVQGGLGSPLHF TGTGCCAGCAGCGTACAGGGGGGATTAGGTTCACCCCTCCACTTT
NA 14 TRBJ2-7 NA TRBV5-1 CASSVTGIRDEQYF TGCGCCAGCAGCGTTACAGGGATTAGGGACGAGCAGTACTTC
many 15 TRBJ2-3 TRBD2 TRBV20-1 CSARRLAGGPDTQYF TGCAGTGCTAGAAGACTAGCGGGAGGGCCAGATACGCAGTATTTT
many 22 TRBJ2-3 TRBD1 TRBV4-1 CASSQDWPDRGQGPAETDTQYF TGCGCCAGCAGCCAAGATTGGCCGGACAGGGGGCAGGGCCCGGCGGAAACAGATACGCAGTATTTT
NA 12 TRBJ2-7 NA TRBV2 CASSAGRYEQYF TGTGCCAGCAGTGCCGGACGCTACGAGCAGTACTTC
NA 16 TRBJ2-1 NA TRBV27 CASSLSLGLPYNEQFF TGTGCCAGCAGTTTATCGCTAGGACTACCCTACAATGAGCAGTTCTTC
NA 10 TRBJ2-7 TRBD2 TRBV23-1 CASAGGEQYF TGCGCCAGCGCGGGAGGGGAACAGTACTTC
few 14 TRBJ2-2 NA TRBV5-1 CASSGHMNTGELFF TGCGCCAGCAGCGGTCACATGAACACCGGGGAGCTGTTTTTT
many 13 TRBJ2-7 TRBD2 TRBV12-3/TRBV12-4 CASSLAGGYEQYF TGTGCCAGCAGCTTAGCGGGGGGGTACGAGCAGTACTTC
few 13 TRBJ2-1 TRBD2 TRBV7-3 CASSFRRESEQFF TGTGCCAGCAGCTTTAGGCGGGAGTCGGAGCAGTTCTTC
NA 14 TRBJ2-3 NA TRBV9 CASSILASTDTQYF TGTGCCAGCAGCATTCTTGCTAGCACAGATACGCAGTATTTT
NA 16 TRBJ2-2 NA TRBV7-2 CASSLVQPANTGELFF TGTGCCAGCAGCTTAGTTCAGCCTGCGAACACCGGGGAGCTGTTTTTT
many 17 TRBJ2-3 NA TRBV7-2 CASSLVVASRSTDTQYF TGTGCCAGCAGCTTAGTCGTGGCTAGTCGCAGCACAGATACGCAGTATTTT
NA 21 TRBJ1-6 TRBD1 TRBV10-2 CASSGDSRLIFVGSYNSPLHF TGCGCCAGCAGTGGGGACAGCCGTTTGATTTTTGTGGGCTCCTATAATTCACCCCTCCACTTT
few 14 TRBJ2-5 NA TRBV10-3 CAISDPDRGETQYF TGTGCCATCAGTGACCCAGATAGGGGCGAGACCCAGTACTTC
many 15 TRBJ1-5 NA TRBV4-3 CASSQGYRDRQPQHF TGCGCCAGCAGCCAAGGTTACAGGGACCGGCAGCCCCAGCATTTT
many 14 TRBJ2-1 NA TRBV15 CATSRASSENEQFF TGTGCCACCAGCAGAGCAAGTAGCGAGAATGAGCAGTTCTTC
NA 15 TRBJ2-5 NA TRBV9 CASSVIAGREETQYF TGTGCCAGCAGCGTAATTGCAGGAAGGGAAGAGACCCAGTACTTC